One T cell receptor (beta chain) is described in this entry. Sequencing was performed with immunoSEQ multiplex PCR; in TCRdb, only in-frame clones are kept and a portion is missing. The data contain 150,000 to 200,000 clones, 90% of them singletons. This record belongs to a study of control samples from healthy donors and cancer patients. Germline V gene lookup returns CDR1 ENHRY and CDR2 SYGVKD. This CDR3 is 14 amino acids long. The V gene end was trimmed by 8 bases and the J gene end by 8 bases; junction bases not matched to a gene: 4. Material for sequencing was blood. This TCR came from a woman in her fifties or sixties in good health. The V call is TRBV10-3, the J call TRBJ2-1, with 15 bases aligning to TRBD2. CDR3 DNA: TGTGCCATCGGGACTAGCGGGGGGTTAGATGAGCAGTTCTTC. It translates to CAIGTSGGLDEQFF.